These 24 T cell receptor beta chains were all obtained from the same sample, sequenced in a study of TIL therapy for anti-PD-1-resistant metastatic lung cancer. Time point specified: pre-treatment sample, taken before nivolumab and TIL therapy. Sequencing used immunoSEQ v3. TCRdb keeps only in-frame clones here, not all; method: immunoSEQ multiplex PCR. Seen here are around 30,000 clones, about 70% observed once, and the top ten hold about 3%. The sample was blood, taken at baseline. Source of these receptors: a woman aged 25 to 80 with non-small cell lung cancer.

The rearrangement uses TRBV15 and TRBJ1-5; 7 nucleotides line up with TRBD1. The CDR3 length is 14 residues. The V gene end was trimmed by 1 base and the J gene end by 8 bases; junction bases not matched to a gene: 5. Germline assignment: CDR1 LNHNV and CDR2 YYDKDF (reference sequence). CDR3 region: CATSRGQGEEPQHF. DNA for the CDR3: TGTGCCACCAGCAGAGGACAGGGCGAAGAGCCCCAGCATTTT.

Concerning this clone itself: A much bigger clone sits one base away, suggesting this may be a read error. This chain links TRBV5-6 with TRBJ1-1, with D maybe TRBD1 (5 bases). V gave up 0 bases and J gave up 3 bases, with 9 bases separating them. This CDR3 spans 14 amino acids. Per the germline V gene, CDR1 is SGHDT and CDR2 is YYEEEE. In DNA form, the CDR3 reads TGTGCCAGCAGCTTGGCCAGGGCGGACACTGAAGCTTTCTTT. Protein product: CASSLARADTEAFF.

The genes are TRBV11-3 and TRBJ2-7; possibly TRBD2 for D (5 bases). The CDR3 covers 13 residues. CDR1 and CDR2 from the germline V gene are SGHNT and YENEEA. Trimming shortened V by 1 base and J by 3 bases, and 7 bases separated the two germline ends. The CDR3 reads CASSLGEGYEQYF. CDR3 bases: TGTGCCAGCAGCTTAGGCGAGGGCTACGAGCAGTACTTC. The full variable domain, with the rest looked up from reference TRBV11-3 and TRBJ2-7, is EAGVVQSPRYKIIEKKQPVAFWCNPISGHNTLYWYLQNLGQGPELLIRYENEEAVDDSQLPKDRFSAERLKGVDSTLKIQPAELGDSAVYLCASSLGEGYEQYFGPGTRLTVT.

The CDR3 region is CARLGTSSPDTQYF. CDR3 sequence (DNA): TGTGCCAGGCTCGGGACTAGCTCCCCAGATACGCAGTATTTT. The chain joins TRBV19 to TRBJ2-3; 9 bases fit TRBD2. CDR1 and CDR2 (germline): LNHDA, SQIVND (reference sequence). J was trimmed by 4 bases and V by 9 bases; bases with no gene match: 8. The CDR3 sequence is 14 residues long.

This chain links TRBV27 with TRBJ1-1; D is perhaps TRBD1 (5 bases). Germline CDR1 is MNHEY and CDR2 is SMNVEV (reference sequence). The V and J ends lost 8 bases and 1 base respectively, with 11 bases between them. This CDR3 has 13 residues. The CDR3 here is CASSGRRNTEAFF. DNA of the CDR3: TGTGCCAGCTCGGGACGGAGGAACACTGAAGCTTTCTTT.

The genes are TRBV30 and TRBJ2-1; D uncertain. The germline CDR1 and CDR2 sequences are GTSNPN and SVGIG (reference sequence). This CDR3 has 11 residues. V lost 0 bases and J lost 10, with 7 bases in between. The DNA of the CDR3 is TGTGCCTGGAGTGTCACCATGGAGCAGTTCTTC. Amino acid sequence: CAWSVTMEQFF.

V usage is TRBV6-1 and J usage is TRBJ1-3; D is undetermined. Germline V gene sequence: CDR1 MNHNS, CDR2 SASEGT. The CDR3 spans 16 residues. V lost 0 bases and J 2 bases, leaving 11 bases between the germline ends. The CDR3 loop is CASSEARVTTGNTIYF. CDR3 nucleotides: TGTGCCAGCAGTGAAGCCCGGGTAACGACTGGAAACACCATATATTTT.

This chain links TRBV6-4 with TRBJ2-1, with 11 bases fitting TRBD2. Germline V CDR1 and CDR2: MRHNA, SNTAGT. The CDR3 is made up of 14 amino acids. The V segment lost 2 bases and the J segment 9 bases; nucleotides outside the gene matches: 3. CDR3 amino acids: CASSDTSGSREQFF. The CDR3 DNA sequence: TGTGCCAGCAGTGACACTAGCGGGAGTCGTGAGCAGTTCTTC.

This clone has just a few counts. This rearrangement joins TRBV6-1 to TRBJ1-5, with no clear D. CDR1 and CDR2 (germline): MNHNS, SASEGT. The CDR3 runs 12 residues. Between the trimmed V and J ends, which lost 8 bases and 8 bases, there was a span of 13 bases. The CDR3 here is CASALLGKPQHF. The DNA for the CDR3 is TGTGCCAGCGCCCTTCTCGGAAAGCCCCAGCATTTT.

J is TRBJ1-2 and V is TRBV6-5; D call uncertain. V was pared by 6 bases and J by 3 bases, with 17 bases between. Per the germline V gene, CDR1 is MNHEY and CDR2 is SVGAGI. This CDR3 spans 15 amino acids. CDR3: CASRDSLTGDYGYTF. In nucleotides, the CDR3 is TGTGCCAGCAGGGACTCTTTGACGGGCGACTATGGCTACACCTTC.

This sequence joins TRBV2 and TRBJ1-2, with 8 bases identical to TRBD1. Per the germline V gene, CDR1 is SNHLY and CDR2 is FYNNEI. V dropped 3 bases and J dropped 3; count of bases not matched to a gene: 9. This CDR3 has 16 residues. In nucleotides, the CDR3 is TGTGCCAGCAGTGACCGTTGGACAGGGCGAGACTATGGCTACACCTTC. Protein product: CASSDRWTGRDYGYTF.

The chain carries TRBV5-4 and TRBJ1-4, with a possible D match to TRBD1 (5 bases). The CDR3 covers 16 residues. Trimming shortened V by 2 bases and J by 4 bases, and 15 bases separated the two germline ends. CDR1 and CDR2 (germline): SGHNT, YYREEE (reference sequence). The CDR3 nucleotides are TGTGCCAGCAGCTTTTACCCAGGGACGGTTAATGAAAAACTGTTTTTT. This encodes CASSFYPGTVNEKLFF.

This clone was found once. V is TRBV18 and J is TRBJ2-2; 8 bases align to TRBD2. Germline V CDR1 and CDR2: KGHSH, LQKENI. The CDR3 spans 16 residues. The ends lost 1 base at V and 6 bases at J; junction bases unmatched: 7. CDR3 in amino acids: CASSPLAAGESGELFF. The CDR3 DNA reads TGTGCCAGCTCACCACTGGCAGCGGGAGAGTCCGGGGAGCTGTTTTTT.

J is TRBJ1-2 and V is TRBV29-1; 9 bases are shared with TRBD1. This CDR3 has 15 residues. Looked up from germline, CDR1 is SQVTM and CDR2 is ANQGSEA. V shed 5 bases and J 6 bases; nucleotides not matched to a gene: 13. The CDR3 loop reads CSVHATQDRGDGYTF. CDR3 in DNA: TGCAGCGTTCACGCCACCCAGGACAGGGGCGATGGCTACACCTTC.

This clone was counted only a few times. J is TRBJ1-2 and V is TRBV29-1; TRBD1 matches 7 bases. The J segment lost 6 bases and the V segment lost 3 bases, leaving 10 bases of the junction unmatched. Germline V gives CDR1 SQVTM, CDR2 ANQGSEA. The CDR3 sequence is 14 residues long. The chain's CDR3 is CSVENQGEVHGYTF. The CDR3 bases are TGCAGCGTTGAGAACCAGGGGGAGGTGCATGGCTACACCTTC. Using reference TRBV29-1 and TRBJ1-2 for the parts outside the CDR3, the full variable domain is SAVISQKPSRDICQRGTSLTIQCQVDSQVTMMFWYRQQPGQSLTLIATANQGSEATYESGFVIDKFPISRPNLTFSTLTVSNMSPEDSSIYLCSVENQGEVHGYTFGSGTRLTVV.

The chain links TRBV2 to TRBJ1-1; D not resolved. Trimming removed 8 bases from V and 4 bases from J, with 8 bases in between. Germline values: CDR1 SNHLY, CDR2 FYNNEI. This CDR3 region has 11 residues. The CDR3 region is CASERGTEAFF. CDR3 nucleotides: TGTGCCAGCGAGCGGGGCACTGAAGCTTTCTTT.

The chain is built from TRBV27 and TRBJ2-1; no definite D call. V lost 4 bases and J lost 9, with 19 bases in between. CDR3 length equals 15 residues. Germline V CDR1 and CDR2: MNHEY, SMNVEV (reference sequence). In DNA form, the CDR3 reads TGTGCCAGCAGTTCGATTTCGGGCCCCCTCGGTGAGCAGTTCTTC. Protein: CASSSISGPLGEQFF.

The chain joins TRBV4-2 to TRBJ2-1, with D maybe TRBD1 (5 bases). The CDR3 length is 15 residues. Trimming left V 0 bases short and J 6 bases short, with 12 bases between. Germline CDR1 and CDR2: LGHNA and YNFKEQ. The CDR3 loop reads CASSQDWAGSNEQFF. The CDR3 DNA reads TGTGCCAGCAGCCAAGATTGGGCAGGGTCCAATGAGCAGTTCTTC.

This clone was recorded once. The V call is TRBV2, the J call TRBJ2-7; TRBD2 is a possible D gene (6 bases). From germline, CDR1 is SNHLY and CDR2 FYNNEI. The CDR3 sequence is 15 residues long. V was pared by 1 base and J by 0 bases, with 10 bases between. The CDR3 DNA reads TGTGCCAGCAGTGAAGTAGCGGTGAGCTCCTACGAGCAGTACTTC. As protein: CASSEVAVSSYEQYF.

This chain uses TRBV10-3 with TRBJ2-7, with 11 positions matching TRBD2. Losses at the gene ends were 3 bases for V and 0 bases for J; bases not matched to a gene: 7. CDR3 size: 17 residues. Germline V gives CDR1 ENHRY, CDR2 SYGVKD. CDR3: CAISELAGAQDSYEQYF. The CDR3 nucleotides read TGTGCCATCAGTGAACTAGCGGGAGCCCAGGACTCCTACGAGCAGTACTTC.

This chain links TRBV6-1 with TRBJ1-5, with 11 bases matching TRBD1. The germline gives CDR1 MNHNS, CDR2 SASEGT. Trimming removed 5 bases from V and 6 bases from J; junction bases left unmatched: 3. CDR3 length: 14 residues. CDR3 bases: TGTGCCAGCAGTACCGGGACAGGGGGTCAGCCCCAGCATTTT. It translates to CASSTGTGGQPQHF.

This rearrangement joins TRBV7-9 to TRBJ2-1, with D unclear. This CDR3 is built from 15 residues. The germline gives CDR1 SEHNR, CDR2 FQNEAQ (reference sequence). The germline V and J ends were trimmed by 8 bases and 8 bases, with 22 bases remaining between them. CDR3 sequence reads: CASPDAREIKDEQFF. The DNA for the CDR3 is TGTGCCAGCCCGGACGCGAGAGAAATCAAAGATGAGCAGTTCTTC.

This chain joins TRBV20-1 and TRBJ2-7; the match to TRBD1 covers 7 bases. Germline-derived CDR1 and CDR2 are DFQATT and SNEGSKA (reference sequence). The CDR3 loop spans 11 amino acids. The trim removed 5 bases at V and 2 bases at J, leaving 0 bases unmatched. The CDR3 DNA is TGCAGTGCTGGGACAGCCTACGAGCAGTACTTC. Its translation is CSAGTAYEQYF.

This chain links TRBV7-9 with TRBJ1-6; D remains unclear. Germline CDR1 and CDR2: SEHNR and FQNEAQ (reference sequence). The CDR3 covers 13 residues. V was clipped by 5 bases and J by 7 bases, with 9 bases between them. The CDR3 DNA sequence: TGTGCCAGCAGCCGAAGTCTGAATTCACCCCTCCACTTT. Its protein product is CASSRSLNSPLHF.